The entry that follows covers one T cell receptor (beta chain) sequence. Its antigen is not identified. The data stem from a study of cytomegalovirus exposure and HLA in healthy donors. Study-wide results and limits: For cytomegalovirus status, the classifier reportedly gave diagnoses with high specificity and sensitivity.

The CDR3 loop spans 16 amino acids. Germline V gene sequence: CDR1 SGHDN, CDR2 FVKESK. With V trimmed by 2 bases and J by 11 bases, 15 bases remained unmatched. PCR primers comprised 60 Vbeta and 13 Jbeta primers. Clones were read by immunoSEQ multiplex PCR, and TCRdb kept only the in-frame ones, dropping some. The profile shows approximately 69,000 clones, over 50% of them singletons. The source material was PBMCs. The chain has TRBV14 and TRBJ2-5; 9 nucleotides match TRBD1. This receptor was identified in a man in his forties or fifties in good health and CMV-seropositive. The CDR3 DNA reads TGTGCCAGCAGCCAACCGGGACAGGGAGAGGCTCGGGAGCAGTACTTC. This translates into CASSQPGQGEAREQYF.